This T cell receptor beta chain was obtained from a study of OX40 agonist ivuxolimab in advanced cancers. Study-level background: Partial responses were recorded for three patients, including one with hepatocellular carcinoma and two with cutaneous melanoma. The study, taken as a whole, reports: CD4+ and CD8+ blood T cells expanded clonally by week 6 at 0.1 to 3.0 mg/kg. Expanded clones were, on average, more numerous in CD8+ T cells than in CD4+.

People who had autoimmune disease history or systemic immunosuppression were excluded. This table comes from immunoSEQ multiplex PCR, and its TCRdb copy is limited to in-frame clones, with some not included. In the table there are 55,000 to 70,000 clones, 80% to 90% of which are singletons. Remarks on this clone: No antigen is known for it.

The V and J ends lost 0 bases and 0 bases respectively, with 10 bases between them. Looked up from germline, CDR1 is MGHRA and CDR2 is YSYEKL. CDR3 length: 16 amino acids. The V gene is TRBV4-1, the J gene TRBJ2-3; D unresolved. The clonotype was recovered from an adult with an advanced solid tumor such as melanoma, head and neck, liver or kidney cancer. The sample in question was CD4+ or CD8+ T cells sorted from blood, obtained in a trial of the OX40 agonist ivuxolimab. CDR3 DNA: TGCGCCAGCAGCCAAGATCTTACAGTTAGCACAGATACGCAGTATTTT. Translating gives CASSQDLTVSTDTQYF.